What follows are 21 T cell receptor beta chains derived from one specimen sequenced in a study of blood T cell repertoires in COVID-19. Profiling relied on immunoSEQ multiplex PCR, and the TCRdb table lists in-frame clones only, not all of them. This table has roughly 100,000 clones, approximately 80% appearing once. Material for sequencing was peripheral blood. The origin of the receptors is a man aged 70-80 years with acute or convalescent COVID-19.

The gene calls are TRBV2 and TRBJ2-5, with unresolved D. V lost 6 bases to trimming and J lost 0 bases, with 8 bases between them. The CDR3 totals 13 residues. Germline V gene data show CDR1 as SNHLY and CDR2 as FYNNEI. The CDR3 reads CASRYRDQETQYF. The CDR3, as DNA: TGTGCCAGCAGGTACCGGGACCAAGAGACCCAGTACTTC.

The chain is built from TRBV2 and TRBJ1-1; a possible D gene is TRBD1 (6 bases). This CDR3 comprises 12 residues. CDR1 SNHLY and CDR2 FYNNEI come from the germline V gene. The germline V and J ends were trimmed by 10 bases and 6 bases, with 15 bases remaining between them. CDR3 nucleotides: TGTGCCACCAACAGGGATCGATCTGAAGCTTTCTTT. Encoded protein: CATNRDRSEAFF.

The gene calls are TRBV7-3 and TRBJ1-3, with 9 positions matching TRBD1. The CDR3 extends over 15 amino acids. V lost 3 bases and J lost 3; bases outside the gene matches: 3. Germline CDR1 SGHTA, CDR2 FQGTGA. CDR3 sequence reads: CASSLSGQGGNTIYF. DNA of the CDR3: TGTGCCAGCAGCTTGTCGGGACAGGGTGGAAACACCATATATTTT.

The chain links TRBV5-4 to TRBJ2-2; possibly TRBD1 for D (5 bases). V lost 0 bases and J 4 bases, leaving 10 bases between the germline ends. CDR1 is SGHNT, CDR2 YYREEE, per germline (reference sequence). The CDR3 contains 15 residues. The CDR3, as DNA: TGTGCCAGCAGCTTGGACGGACAAATCACCGGGGAGCTGTTTTTT. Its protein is CASSLDGQITGELFF.

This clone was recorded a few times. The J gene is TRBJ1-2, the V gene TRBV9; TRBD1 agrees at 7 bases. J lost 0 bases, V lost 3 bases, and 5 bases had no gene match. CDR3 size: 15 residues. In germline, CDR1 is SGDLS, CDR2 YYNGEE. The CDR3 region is CASSGRGTSNYGYTF. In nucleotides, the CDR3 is TGTGCCAGCAGCGGCAGGGGGACTTCTAACTATGGCTACACCTTC.

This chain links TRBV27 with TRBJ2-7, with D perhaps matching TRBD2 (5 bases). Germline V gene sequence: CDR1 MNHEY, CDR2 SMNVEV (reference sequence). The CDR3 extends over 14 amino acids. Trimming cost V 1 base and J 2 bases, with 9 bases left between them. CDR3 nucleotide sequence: TGTGCCAGCAGTTTATGGGAGCACCCCTACGAGCAGTACTTC. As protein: CASSLWEHPYEQYF.

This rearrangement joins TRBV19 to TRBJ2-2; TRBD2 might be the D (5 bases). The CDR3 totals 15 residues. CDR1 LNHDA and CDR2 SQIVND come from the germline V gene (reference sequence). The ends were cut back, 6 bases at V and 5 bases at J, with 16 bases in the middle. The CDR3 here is CASRAILRVTGELFF. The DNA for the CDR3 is TGTGCCAGTAGAGCCATACTGAGGGTAACCGGGGAGCTGTTTTTT.

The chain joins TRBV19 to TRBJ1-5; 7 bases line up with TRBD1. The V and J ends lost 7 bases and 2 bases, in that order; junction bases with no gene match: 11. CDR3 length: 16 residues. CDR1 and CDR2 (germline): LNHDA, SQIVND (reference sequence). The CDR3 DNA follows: TGTGCCAGTACCGCTCCGACAGGGAGTGGCAATCAGCCCCAGCATTTT. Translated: CASTAPTGSGNQPQHF.

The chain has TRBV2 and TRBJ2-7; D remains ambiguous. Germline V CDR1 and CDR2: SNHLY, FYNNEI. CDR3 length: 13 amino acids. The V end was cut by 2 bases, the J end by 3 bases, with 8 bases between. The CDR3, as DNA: TGTGCCAGCAGTGAATATAGAGACTACGAGCAGTACTTC. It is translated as CASSEYRDYEQYF.

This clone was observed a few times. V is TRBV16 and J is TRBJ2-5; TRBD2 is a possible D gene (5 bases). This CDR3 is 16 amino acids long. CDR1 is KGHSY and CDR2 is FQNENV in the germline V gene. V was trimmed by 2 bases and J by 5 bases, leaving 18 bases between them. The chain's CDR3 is CASSQVVTSWEETQYF. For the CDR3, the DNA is TGTGCCAGCAGCCAAGTTGTAACAAGTTGGGAGGAGACCCAGTACTTC.

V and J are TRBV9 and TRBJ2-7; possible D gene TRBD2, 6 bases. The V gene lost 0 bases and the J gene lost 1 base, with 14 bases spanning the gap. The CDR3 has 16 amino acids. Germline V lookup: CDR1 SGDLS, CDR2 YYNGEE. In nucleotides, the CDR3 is TGTGCCAGCAGCGTAGGGCCTAGCGTCGAATCCTACGAGCAGTACTTC. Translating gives CASSVGPSVESYEQYF.

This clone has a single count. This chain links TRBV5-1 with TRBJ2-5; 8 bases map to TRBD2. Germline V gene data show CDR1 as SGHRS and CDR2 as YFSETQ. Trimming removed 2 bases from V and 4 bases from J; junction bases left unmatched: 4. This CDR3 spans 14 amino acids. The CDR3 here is CASSFGLAGETQYF. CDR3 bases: TGCGCCAGCAGCTTTGGGCTAGCGGGAGAGACCCAGTACTTC.

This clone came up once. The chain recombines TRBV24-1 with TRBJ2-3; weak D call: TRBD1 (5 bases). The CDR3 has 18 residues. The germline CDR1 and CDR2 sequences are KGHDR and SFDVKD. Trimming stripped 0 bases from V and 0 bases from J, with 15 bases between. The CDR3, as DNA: TGTGCCACCAGTGATTTGTCAAGTGACAGTTCTAGCACAGATACGCAGTATTTT. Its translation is CATSDLSSDSSSTDTQYF.

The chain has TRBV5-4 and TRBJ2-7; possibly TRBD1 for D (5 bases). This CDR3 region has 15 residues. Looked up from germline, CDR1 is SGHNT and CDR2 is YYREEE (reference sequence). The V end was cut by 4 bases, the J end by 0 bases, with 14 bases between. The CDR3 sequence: CASSPWGSSSYEQYF. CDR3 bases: TGTGCCAGCAGCCCTTGGGGCTCGAGCTCCTACGAGCAGTACTTC.

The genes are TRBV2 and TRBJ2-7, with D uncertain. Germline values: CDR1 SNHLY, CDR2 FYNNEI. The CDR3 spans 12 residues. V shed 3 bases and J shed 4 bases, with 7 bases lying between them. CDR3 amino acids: CASSERDYEQYV. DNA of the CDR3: TGTGCCAGCAGTGAGAGAGATTACGAGCAGTACGTC.

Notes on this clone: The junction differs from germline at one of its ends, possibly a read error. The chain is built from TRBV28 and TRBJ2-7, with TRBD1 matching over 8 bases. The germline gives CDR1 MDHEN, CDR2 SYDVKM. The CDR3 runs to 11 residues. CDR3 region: CASSPGQGWDF. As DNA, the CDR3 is TGTGCCAGCAGTCCAGGACAGGGCTGGGACTTC.

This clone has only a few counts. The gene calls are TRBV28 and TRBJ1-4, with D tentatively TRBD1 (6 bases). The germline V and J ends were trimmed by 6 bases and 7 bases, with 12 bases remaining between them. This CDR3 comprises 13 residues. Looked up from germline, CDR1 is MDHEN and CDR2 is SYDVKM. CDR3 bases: TGTGCCAGCAGAAGGCAGGGGCTTGAAAAACTGTTTTTT. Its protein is CASRRQGLEKLFF.

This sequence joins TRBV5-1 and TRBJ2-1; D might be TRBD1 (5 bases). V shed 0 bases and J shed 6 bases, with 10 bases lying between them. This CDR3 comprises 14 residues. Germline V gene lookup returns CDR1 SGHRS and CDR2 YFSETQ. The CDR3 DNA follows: TGCGCCAGCAGCTTGGTAGCCAGGGCCAATGAGCAGTTCTTC. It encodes CASSLVARANEQFF.

CDR3 residues: CASRGQPGAQYF. The CDR3 bases are TGTGCCAGTAGGGGACAGCCCGGGGCCCAGTACTTC. V and J are TRBV19 and TRBJ2-5; 7 positions match TRBD1. The CDR3 covers 12 residues. The V gene end was trimmed by 6 bases and the J gene end by 9 bases; junction bases not matched to a gene: 7. Germline loops: CDR1 LNHDA, CDR2 SQIVND (reference sequence).

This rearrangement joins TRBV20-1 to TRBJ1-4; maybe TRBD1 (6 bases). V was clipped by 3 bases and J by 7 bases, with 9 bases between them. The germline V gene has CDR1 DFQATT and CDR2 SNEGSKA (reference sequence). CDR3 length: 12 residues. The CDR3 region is CSASGGREKLFF. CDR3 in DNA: TGCAGTGCTAGTGGGGGCCGTGAAAAACTGTTTTTT.

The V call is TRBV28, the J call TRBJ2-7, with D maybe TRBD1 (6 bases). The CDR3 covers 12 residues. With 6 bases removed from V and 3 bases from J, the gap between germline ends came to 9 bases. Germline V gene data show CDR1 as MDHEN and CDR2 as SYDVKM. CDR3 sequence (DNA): TGTGCCAGCAGGAAACAGGGCTACGAGCAGTACTTC. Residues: CASRKQGYEQYF. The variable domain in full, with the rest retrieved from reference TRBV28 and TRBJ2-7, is DVKVTQSSRYLVKRTGEKVFLECVQDMDHENMFWYRQDPGLGLRLIYFSYDVKMKEKGDIPEGYSVSREKKERFSLILESASTNQTSMYLCASRKQGYEQYFGPGTRLTVT.